This T cell receptor (beta chain) originates from a study of cytomegalovirus exposure and HLA in healthy donors. Looking at the study overall: The roughly 120 million unique TCR beta sequences, from 150 million to 200 million T cells, were found by an earlier analysis.

13 Jbeta primers and 60 Vbeta primers were used for the PCR. Sequencing used immunoSEQ multiplex PCR; TCRdb keeps in-frame clones, though not all of them. The data hold under 150,000 clones, with roughly 79% observed a single time. The CDR3 has 14 amino acids. The chain combines TRBV21-1 with TRBJ2-2; TRBD1, the D gene given by the table, was not confirmed from the DNA. TRBV21-1 is a pseudogene segment. Material: PBMCs. This sequence originates from a woman aged 30 to 39 in good health and CMV-seronegative. CDR3 in DNA: TGTGCCAGCAGCGACCGGACAGGACCCGGGGAGCTGTTTTTT. It codes for CASSDRTGPGELFF.